This T cell receptor beta chain was sequenced in a study of memory CD4+ T cells and cytomegalovirus serostatus. The germline V gene has CDR1 MNHEY and CDR2 SMNVEV (reference sequence). This CDR3 is built from 13 residues. The germline V and J ends were trimmed by 5 bases and 5 bases, with 11 bases remaining between them. Single viable CD3+CD4+CD8-CD45RO+ cells were sorted as the memory CD4+ T cells. Using immunoSEQ multiplex PCR, the repertoire was profiled, and TCRdb retains in-frame clones only, with some absent. Of some 66,000 clones listed, roughly three quarters are singletons. This chain connects TRBV27 to TRBJ2-3, with D perhaps matching TRBD2 (5 bases). This clonotype was obtained from an adult in good health and CMV-seropositive. Sequencing input: memory CD4+ T cells from blood. The CDR3 spells CASSRTRGDTQYF. The CDR3 DNA reads as TGTGCCAGCAGTCGAACTCGGGGAGATACGCAGTATTTT.